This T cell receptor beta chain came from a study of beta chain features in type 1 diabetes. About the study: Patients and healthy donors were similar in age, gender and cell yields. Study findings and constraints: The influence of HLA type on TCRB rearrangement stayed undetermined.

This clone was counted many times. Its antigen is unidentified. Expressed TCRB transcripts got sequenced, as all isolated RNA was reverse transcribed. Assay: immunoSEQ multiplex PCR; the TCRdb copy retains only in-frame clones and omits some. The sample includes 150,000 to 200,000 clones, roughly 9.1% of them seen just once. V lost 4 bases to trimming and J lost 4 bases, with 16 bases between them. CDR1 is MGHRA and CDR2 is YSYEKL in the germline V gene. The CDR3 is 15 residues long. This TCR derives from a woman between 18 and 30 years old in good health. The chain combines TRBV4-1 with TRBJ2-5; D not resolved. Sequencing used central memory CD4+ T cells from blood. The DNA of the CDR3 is TGCGCCAGCAGCCCAGAAGAGAGTCCCCGAGAGACCCAGTACTTC. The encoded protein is CASSPEESPRETQYF.